This TCR beta chain was retrieved from a study of T cell changes during pregnancy in multiple sclerosis. The assay was immunoSEQ multiplex PCR, and TCRdb's table has in-frame clones only and misses some. This table has around 80,000 clones, 90% to 95% appearing once. Only a few counts were recorded for this clone. Germline CDR1 and CDR2: MNHEY and SMNVEV (reference sequence). Trimming pared 5 bases from V and 9 bases from J, leaving 17 bases between. The CDR3 totals 14 residues. This chain uses TRBV27 with TRBJ2-1, with a tentative D call TRBD2 (6 bases). The origin of this receptor is a female donor in good health, enrolled as a control in a pregnancy study. The specimen comprised peripheral blood, sampled in the second trimester of pregnancy. The CDR3 DNA reads TGTGCCAGCAGTCTCGTCGGGCCCGGGGGTGAGCAGTTCTTC. Its protein is CASSLVGPGGEQFF.